What follows are 10 T cell receptor beta chains derived from one specimen sequenced in a study of T cell changes during pregnancy in multiple sclerosis (dated 2019 in TCRdb). Libraries came from the immunoSEQ multiplex PCR assay. The immuneACCESS repertoire file appears here via TCRdb, limited to in-frame rearrangements. These files lack a portion of the clones; in checked studies, under half of the deficit traces to unresolved V genes, and the cause of the others is not known. The sample profile shows just over 65,000 clones; around 90% of them were found once. In total, the top ten clones hold 0.86% of the sample. The material sequenced was peripheral blood, taken in the second trimester of pregnancy. The receptor source for this set is a female donor with multiple sclerosis, enrolled in a pregnancy study.

The chain uses TRBV18 and TRBJ1-2; TRBD1 aligns across 8 bases. J was trimmed by 4 bases and V by 2 bases; bases with no gene match: 0. The CDR3 sequence is 13 residues long. Looked up from germline, CDR1 is KGHSH and CDR2 is LQKENI. DNA of the CDR3: TGTGCCAGCTCACCAGACAGGGGCTATGGCTACACCTTC. Encoded protein: CASSPDRGYGYTF.

The genes are TRBV19 and TRBJ2-7, with a possible D match to TRBD2 (6 bases). The CDR3 spans 15 residues. Germline CDR1 LNHDA, CDR2 SQIVND (reference sequence). Between the trimmed V and J ends, which lost 3 bases and 7 bases, there was a span of 19 bases. CDR3 DNA sequence: TGTGCCAGTAGTATGGGAGGAAGGGCCTCTTCGGAGCAGTACTTC. Amino acids: CASSMGGRASSEQYF.

This chain joins TRBV2 and TRBJ2-5, with D uncertain. Trimming shortened V by 4 bases and J by 7 bases, and 13 bases separated the two germline ends. The germline V gene encodes CDR1 SNHLY and CDR2 FYNNEI. The CDR3 covers 13 residues. The DNA of the CDR3 is TGTGCCAGCAGTGTAGAGGAGTTTGGGACCCAGTACTTC. Protein product: CASSVEEFGTQYF.

Points on this clone: Relative to the germline gene, one junction end is altered; a read error may explain this. The CDR3 spells CASSFSVDSTEAFF. As DNA, the CDR3 is TGTGCTAGCAGCTTTTCGGTAGACAGCACTGAAGCTTTCTTT. The chain joins TRBV7-7 to TRBJ1-1; possible D gene TRBD1, 5 bases. The CDR3 is 14 residues long. Per the germline V gene, CDR1 is SSHAT and CDR2 is FNYEAQ (reference sequence).

The chain is built from TRBV30 and TRBJ1-4, with 7 nucleotides matching TRBD1. The germline V gene encodes CDR1 GTSNPN and CDR2 SVGIG (reference sequence). V shed 3 bases, J shed 7 bases, and the junction held 8 bases outside the gene matches. This CDR3 comprises 14 residues. This CDR3 is CAWSLDRAPEKLFF. The CDR3 nucleotides are TGTGCCTGGAGCCTCGACAGGGCCCCTGAAAAACTGTTTTTT.

This clone was picked up one time. The CDR3 DNA reads as TGTGCCAGCAGACCAAACAGGGAGAACACTGAAGCTTTCTTT. Protein: CASRPNRENTEAFF. V and J are TRBV6-6 and TRBJ1-1; weak D call: TRBD1 (6 bases). Trimming shortened V by 6 bases and J by 1 base, and 12 bases separated the two germline ends. CDR3 length equals 14 residues. Looked up from germline, CDR1 is MNHNY and CDR2 is SVGAGI (reference sequence).

The V gene is TRBV29-1, the J gene TRBJ2-5; 12 nucleotides agree with TRBD2. Germline loops: CDR1 SQVTM, CDR2 ANQGSEA. V shed 4 bases and J 1 base; nucleotides not matched to a gene: 13. The length of the CDR3 is 18 residues. CDR3 region: CSVARVGLAGGLQETQYF. The CDR3 DNA reads as TGCAGCGTTGCCCGGGTGGGGCTAGCGGGGGGGCTCCAAGAGACCCAGTACTTC.

This rearrangement joins TRBV6-5 to TRBJ2-7, with 10 bases matching TRBD1. Germline V gene lookup returns CDR1 MNHEY and CDR2 SVGAGI. This CDR3 is 14 amino acids long. V was clipped by 7 bases and J by 4 bases; unmatched bases: 7. The CDR3 loop reads CASTGTGQGYEQYF. The CDR3 bases are TGTGCCAGCACCGGAACGGGACAGGGGTACGAGCAGTACTTC.

This chain joins TRBV30 and TRBJ2-1, with 9 bases that match TRBD2. The V segment lost 2 bases and the J segment 3 bases; nucleotides outside the gene matches: 5. Germline loops: CDR1 GTSNPN, CDR2 SVGIG (reference sequence). The length of the CDR3 is 15 residues. As DNA, the CDR3 is TGTGCCTGGAGTCGGGGGACTAGCAACTACAATGAGCAGTTCTTC. This sequence encodes CAWSRGTSNYNEQFF.

The chain recombines TRBV11-2 with TRBJ1-6, with D possibly matching TRBD1 (6 bases). Germline CDR1 is SGHAT and CDR2 is FQNNGV. V lost 2 bases to trimming and J lost 0 bases, with 14 bases between them. This CDR3 region has 18 residues. The CDR3 sequence is CASSLPGGASSYNSPLHF. For the CDR3, the DNA is TGTGCCAGCAGCTTACCCGGGGGGGCGAGCTCCTATAATTCACCCCTCCACTTT.